This is a list of T cell receptor beta chains from one sample in a study of CD8 T cells in Susac syndrome. TCRdb fed the immunoSEQ multiplex PCR reads into MiXCR, producing one record per CDR3 protein. The data hold around 160,000 distinct CDR3 sequences, with approximately 93% observed a single time. Material for sequencing was CD4+ T cells from PBMCs. Every receptor here comes from a human donor with multiple sclerosis. The conserved cysteine and the conserved F or W are not part of the CDR3 here. Only part of the rows carry a size: once, few, many, or a class if the clone is expanded.

J gene | V gene | clone size | CDR3 protein
TRBJ2-7 | TRBV18 | - | ASSPDRALHEQY
TRBJ2-7 | TRBV6-5 | - | ASSPQQGAYEQY
TRBJ1-4 | TRBV19 | - | ASSISGGVEKLF
TRBJ1-2 | TRBV28 | once | ASSLPGQGSYGYT
TRBJ2-2 | TRBV2 | - | ASRSDQYTGELF
TRBJ2-5 | TRBV3-1 | - | ASSRLQGGETQY
TRBJ1-1 | TRBV23-1 | few | ASSPGAYTEAF
TRBJ1-1 | TRBV30 | - | ASDFGTEAF
TRBJ2-7 | TRBV12-3/TRBV12-4 | - | ASSLEGVAYEQY
TRBJ2-7 | TRBV7-9 | - | ASSDWDRGRSYEQY
TRBJ2-5 | TRBV6-6 | - | ASSYLEETQY
TRBJ2-5 | TRBV4-2 | - | ASSPSGTGGQETQY
TRBJ2-7 | TRBV20-1 | - | SARKASGSLVEQY
TRBJ2-3 | TRBV9 | - | ASSVAQVGGTDTQY
TRBJ1-2 | TRBV20-1 | - | SARDRFRETRGYT
TRBJ2-5 | TRBV7-9 | - | ASSFGLGGETQY
TRBJ1-2 | TRBV15 | - | ATSRGRTGGRGYT
TRBJ2-2 | TRBV6-6 | - | ASSYVYTGELF
TRBJ2-1 | TRBV24-1 | - | ATSAPGGASGEQF
TRBJ1-5 | TRBV29-1 | - | SGSQGFNQPQH
TRBJ2-7 | TRBV11-2 | - | ASSSGLADYEQY
TRBJ1-1 | TRBV6-1 | - | ASSGDLMNTEAF
TRBJ1-1 | TRBV4-1 | - | ASSQDEGQSDAF
TRBJ1-2 | TRBV29-1 | once | SVGGTSNYGYT
TRBJ2-7 | TRBV6-1 | - | ASSRVGTGHYEQY
TRBJ1-1 | TRBV20-1 | - | SAPRDRFTEAF
TRBJ2-2 | TRBV20-1 | - | SAPENTGELF
TRBJ2-5 | TRBV29-1 | - | SAGERGGGGTQY
TRBJ2-5 | TRBV30 | once | AWSVQQIETQY
TRBJ2-3 | TRBV5-4 | - | ASSLAGDTQY
TRBJ1-1 | TRBV9 | - | ASRGDGTEAF
TRBJ1-2 | TRBV20-1 | - | SARTDDGYT
TRBJ1-2 | TRBV18 | - | ASSPRKGWYGYT
TRBJ2-7 | TRBV30 | - | AWSRVGPRLDEQY
TRBJ2-1 | TRBV24-1 | - | ATSFTGSTGNEQF
TRBJ2-7 | TRBV2 | once | ASSDARGRNYEQY
TRBJ2-2 | TRBV10-3 | - | AIREQDGTGELF
TRBJ1-2 | TRBV12-3/TRBV12-4 | - | ASSSIYYGYT
TRBJ2-2 | TRBV5-1 | - | ASSSGTLNTGELF
TRBJ2-2 | TRBV12-3/TRBV12-4 | once | ASSLWAGGNTGELF
TRBJ2-3 | TRBV9 | once | ASSPRPGLADTDTQY
TRBJ1-1 | TRBV19 | - | ASSAPRGNTEAF
TRBJ2-2 | TRBV20-1 | few | SALRSGSTGELF
TRBJ2-3 | TRBV20-1 | once | SARDRDTSYTDTQY
TRBJ2-1 | TRBV20-1 | - | SAAGGQGSYNEQF
TRBJ2-2 | TRBV29-1 | - | SAETSGHPGELF
TRBJ2-3 | TRBV5-8 | - | ASSPGQRTDTQY
TRBJ2-5 | TRBV9 | - | ASSIRAWGETQY
TRBJ1-2 | TRBV3-1 | - | ASSQDGTGNYFYGYT
TRBJ2-5 | TRBV12-3/TRBV12-4 | - | ASRSGTAQETQY
TRBJ2-7 | TRBV20-1 | - | SARRFEFVYEQY